This TCR beta chain was captured by sequencing in a study of T cell responses to AZD1222 COVID-19 vaccine. Study results and caveats: Increases in Spike-specific TCR breadth and depth were seen after two AZD1222 doses. Nearly half of spike-specific TCRs reportedly target unmutated variant regions.

A word on this clone: Its target is unknown.

Clones were read by immunoSEQ multiplex PCR, and TCRdb kept only the in-frame ones, dropping some. The profile shows about 100,000 clones, under 95% of them singletons. The CDR3 runs to 14 residues. CDR1 and CDR2 from the germline V gene are LGHDT and YNNKEL (reference sequence). Trimming took 0 bases from V and 10 from J, leaving 14 bases between them. This chain links TRBV3-1 (or the pseudogene TRBV3-2) with TRBJ2-3; D unclear. The sample was peripheral blood, taken on day 0 of AZD1222 vaccination. This TCR was recovered from an adult in good health. Here the CDR3 reads CASSQELGFNAQYF. CDR3 sequence (DNA): TGTGCCAGCAGCCAAGAGTTGGGCTTTAATGCGCAGTATTTT.